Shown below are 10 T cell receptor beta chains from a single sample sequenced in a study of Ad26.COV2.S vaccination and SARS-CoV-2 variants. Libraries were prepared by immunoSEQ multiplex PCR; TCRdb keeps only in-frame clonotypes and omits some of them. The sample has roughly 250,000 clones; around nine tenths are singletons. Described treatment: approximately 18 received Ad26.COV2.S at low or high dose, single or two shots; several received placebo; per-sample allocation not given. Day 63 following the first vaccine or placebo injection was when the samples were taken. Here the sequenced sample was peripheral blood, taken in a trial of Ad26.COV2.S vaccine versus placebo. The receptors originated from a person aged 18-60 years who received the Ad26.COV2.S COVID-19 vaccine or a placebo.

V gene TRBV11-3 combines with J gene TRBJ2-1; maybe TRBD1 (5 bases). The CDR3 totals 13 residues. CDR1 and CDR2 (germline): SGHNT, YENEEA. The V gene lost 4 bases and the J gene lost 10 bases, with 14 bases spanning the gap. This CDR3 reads CASSSRAHGEQFF. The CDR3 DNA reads TGTGCCAGCAGCTCCAGGGCCCATGGCGAGCAGTTCTTC.

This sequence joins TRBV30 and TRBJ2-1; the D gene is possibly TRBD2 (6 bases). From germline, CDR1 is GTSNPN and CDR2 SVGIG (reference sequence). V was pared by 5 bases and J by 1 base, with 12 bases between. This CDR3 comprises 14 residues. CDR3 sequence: CAWGGTPSYNEQFF. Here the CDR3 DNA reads TGTGCCTGGGGCGGGACTCCTTCCTACAATGAGCAGTTCTTC.

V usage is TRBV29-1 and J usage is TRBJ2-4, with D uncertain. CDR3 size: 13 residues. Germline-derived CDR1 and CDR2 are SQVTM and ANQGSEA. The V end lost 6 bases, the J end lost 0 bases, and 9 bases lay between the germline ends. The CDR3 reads CSVGESAKNIQYF. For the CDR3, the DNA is TGCAGCGTCGGAGAATCAGCCAAAAACATTCAGTACTTC. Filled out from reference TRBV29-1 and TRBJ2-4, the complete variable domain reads SAVISQKPSRDICQRGTSLTIQCQVDSQVTMMFWYRQQPGQSLTLIATANQGSEATYESGFVIDKFPISRPNLTFSTLTVSNMSPEDSSIYLCSVGESAKNIQYFGAGTRLSVL.

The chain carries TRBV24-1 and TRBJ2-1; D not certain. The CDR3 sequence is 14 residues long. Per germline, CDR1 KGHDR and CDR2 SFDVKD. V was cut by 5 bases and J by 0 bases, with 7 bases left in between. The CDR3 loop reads CATSGTPSYNEQFF. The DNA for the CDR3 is TGTGCCACCAGTGGGACCCCCTCCTACAATGAGCAGTTCTTC.

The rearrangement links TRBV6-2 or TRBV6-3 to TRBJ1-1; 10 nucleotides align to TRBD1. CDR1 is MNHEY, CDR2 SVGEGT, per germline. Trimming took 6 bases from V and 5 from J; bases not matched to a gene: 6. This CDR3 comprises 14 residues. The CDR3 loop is CASSWTGGGTEAFF. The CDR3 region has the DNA TGTGCCAGCAGCTGGACAGGGGGAGGTACTGAAGCTTTCTTT.

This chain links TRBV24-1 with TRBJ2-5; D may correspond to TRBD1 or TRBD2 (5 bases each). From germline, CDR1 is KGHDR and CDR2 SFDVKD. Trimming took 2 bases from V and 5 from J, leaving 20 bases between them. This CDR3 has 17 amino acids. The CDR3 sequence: CATSDYGRGQGGETQYF. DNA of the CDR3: TGTGCCACCAGTGATTACGGTCGCGGGCAGGGCGGTGAGACCCAGTACTTC.

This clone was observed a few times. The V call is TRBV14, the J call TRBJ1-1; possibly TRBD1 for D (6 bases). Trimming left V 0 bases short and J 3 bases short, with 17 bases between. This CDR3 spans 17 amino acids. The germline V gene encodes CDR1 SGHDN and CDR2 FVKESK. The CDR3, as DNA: TGTGCCAGCAGCCAAGAGCTCTTTTTAGGGGGGGACACTGAAGCTTTCTTT. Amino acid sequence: CASSQELFLGGDTEAFF.

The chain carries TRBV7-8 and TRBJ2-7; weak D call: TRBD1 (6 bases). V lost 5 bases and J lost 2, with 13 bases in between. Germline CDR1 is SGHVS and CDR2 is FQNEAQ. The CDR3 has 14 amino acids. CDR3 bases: TGTGCCAGCAGCAAAGGGGGAGTGGCCTACGAGCAGTACGTC. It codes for CASSKGGVAYEQYV.

The CDR3 nucleotides are TGTGCCAGCAGCTACCACAGGGGAGGGGACACCGGGGAGCTGTTTTTT. Encoded protein: CASSYHRGGDTGELFF. The V and J genes are TRBV5-8 and TRBJ2-2, with D perhaps TRBD1 or TRBD2 (7 bases each). The CDR3 spans 16 residues. Germline V gene lookup returns CDR1 SGHTS and CDR2 YDEGEE. V lost 3 bases and J 3 bases, leaving 15 bases between the germline ends.

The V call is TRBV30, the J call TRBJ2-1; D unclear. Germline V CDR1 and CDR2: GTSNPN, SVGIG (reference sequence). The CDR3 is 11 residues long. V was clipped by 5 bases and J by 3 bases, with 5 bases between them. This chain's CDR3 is CAWEVYNEQFF. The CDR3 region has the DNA TGTGCCTGGGAAGTCTACAATGAGCAGTTCTTC.